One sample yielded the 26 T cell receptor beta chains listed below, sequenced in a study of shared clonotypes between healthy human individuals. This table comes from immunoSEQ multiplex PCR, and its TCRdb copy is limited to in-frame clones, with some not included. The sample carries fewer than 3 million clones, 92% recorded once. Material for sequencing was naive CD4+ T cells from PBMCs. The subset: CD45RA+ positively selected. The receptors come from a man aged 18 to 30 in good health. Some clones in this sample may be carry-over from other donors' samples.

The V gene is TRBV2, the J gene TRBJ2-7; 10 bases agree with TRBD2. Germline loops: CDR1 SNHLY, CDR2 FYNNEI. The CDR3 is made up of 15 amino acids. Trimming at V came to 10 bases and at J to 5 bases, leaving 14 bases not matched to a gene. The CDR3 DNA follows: TGTGCCACCGCCGGGACTAGCGCTCTGGGGAACGAGCAGTACTTC. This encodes CATAGTSALGNEQYF.

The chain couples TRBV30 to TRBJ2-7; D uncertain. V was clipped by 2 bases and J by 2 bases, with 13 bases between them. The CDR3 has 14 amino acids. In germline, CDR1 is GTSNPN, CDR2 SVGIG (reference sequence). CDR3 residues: CAWSSYKGTYEQYF. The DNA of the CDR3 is TGTGCCTGGAGTAGTTACAAGGGCACCTACGAGCAGTACTTC.

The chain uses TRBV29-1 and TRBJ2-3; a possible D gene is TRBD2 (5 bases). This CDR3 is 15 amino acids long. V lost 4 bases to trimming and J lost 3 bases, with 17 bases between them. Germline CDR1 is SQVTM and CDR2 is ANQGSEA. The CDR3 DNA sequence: TGCAGCGTTGGTCAGCAGGCGGGCCTAACAGATACGCAGTATTTT. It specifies CSVGQQAGLTDTQYF.

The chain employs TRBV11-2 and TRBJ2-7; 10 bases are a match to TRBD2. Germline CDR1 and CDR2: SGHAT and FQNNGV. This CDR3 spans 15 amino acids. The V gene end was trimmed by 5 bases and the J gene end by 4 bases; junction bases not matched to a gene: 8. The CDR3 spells CASSPTASGSYEQYF. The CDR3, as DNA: TGTGCCAGCAGCCCAACGGCTAGCGGGAGTTACGAGCAGTACTTC.

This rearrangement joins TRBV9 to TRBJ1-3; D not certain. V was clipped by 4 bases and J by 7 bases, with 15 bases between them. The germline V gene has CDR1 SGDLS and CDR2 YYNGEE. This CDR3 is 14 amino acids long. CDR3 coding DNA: TGTGCCAGCAGCCCCTCTGGTGTAAGGAACACCATATATTTT. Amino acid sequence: CASSPSGVRNTIYF.

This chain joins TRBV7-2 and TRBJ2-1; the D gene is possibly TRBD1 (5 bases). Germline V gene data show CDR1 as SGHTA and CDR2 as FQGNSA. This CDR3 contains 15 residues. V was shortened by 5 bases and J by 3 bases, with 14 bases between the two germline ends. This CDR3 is CASSKWTPDYNEQFF. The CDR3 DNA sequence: TGTGCCAGCAGCAAATGGACACCAGACTACAATGAGCAGTTCTTC. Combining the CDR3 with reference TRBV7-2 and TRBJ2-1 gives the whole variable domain GAGVSQSPSNKVTEKGKDVELRCDPISGHTALYWYRQSLGQGLEFLIYFQGNSAPDKSGLPSDRFSAERTGGSVSTLTIQRTQQEDSAVYLCASSKWTPDYNEQFFGPGTRLTVL.

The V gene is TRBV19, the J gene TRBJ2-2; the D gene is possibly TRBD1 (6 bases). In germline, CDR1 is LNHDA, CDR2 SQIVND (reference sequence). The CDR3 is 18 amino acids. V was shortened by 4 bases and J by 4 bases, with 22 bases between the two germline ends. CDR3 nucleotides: TGTGCCAGTAGTACGGTCAGGGGATGGGGTGATGGCACCGGGGAGCTGTTTTTT. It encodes CASSTVRGWGDGTGELFF. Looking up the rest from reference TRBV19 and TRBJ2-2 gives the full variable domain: DGGITQSPKYLFRKEGQNVTLSCEQNLNHDAMYWYRQDPGQGLRLIYYSQIVNDFQKGDIAEGYSVSREKKESFPLTVTSAQKNPTAFYLCASSTVRGWGDGTGELFFGEGSRLTVL.

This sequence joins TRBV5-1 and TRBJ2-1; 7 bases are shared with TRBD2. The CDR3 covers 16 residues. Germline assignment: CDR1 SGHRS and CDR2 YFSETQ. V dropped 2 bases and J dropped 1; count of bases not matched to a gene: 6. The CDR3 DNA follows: TGCGCCAGCAGCTTTTCCACGGGAGGATCCTACAATGAGCAGTTCTTC. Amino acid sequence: CASSFSTGGSYNEQFF.

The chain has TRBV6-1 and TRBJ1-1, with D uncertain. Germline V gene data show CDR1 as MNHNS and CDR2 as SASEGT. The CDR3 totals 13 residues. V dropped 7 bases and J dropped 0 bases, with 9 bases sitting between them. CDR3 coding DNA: TGTGCCAGCACTTCCACCCTGAACACTGAAGCTTTCTTT. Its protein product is CASTSTLNTEAFF.

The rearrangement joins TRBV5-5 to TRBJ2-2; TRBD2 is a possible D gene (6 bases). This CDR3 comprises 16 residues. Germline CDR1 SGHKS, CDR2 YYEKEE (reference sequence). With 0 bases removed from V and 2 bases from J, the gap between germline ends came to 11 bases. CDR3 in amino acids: CASSLGASANTGELFF. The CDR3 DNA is TGTGCCAGCAGCTTGGGGGCTAGCGCTAACACCGGGGAGCTGTTTTTT.

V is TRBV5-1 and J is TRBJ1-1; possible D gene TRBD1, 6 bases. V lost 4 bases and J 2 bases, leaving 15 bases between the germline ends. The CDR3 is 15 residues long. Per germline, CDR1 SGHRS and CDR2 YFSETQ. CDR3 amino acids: CASSITQGSNTEAFF. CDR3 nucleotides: TGCGCCAGCAGCATTACACAGGGTTCTAACACTGAAGCTTTCTTT.

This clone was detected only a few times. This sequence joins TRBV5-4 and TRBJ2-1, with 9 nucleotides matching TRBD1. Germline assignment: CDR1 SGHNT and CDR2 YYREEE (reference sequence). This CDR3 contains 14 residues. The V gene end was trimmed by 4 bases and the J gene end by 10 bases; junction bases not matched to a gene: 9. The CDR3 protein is CASSTNRGQREQFF. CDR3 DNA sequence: TGTGCCAGCAGCACCAACAGGGGGCAGAGAGAGCAGTTCTTC. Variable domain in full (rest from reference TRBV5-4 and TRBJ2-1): ETGVTQSPTHLIKTRGQQVTLRCSSQSGHNTVSWYQQALGQGPQFIFQYYREEENGRGNFPPRFSGLQFPNYSSELNVNALELDDSALYLCASSTNRGQREQFFGPGTRLTVL.

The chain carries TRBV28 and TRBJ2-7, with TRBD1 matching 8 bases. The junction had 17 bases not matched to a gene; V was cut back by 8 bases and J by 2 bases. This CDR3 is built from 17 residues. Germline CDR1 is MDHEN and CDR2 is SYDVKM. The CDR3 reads CASPGESGQGKAYEQYF. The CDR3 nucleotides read TGTGCCAGCCCGGGAGAGTCCGGACAGGGTAAGGCCTACGAGCAGTACTTC. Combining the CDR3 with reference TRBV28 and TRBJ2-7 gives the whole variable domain DVKVTQSSRYLVKRTGEKVFLECVQDMDHENMFWYRQDPGLGLRLIYFSYDVKMKEKGDIPEGYSVSREKKERFSLILESASTNQTSMYLCASPGESGQGKAYEQYFGPGTRLTVT.

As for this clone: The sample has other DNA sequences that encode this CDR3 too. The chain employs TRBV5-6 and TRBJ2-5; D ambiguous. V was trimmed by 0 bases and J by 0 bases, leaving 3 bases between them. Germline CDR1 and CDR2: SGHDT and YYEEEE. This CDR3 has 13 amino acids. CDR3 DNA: TGTGCCAGCAGCTTGGTTGACCAAGAGACCCAGTACTTC. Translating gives CASSLVDQETQYF.

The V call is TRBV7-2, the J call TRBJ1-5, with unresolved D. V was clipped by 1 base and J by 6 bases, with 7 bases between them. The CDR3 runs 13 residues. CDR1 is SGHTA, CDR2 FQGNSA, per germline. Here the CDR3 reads CASSLGGSQPQHF. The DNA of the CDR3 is TGTGCCAGCAGCTTAGGGGGTAGTCAGCCCCAGCATTTT. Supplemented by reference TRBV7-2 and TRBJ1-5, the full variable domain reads GAGVSQSPSNKVTEKGKDVELRCDPISGHTALYWYRQSLGQGLEFLIYFQGNSAPDKSGLPSDRFSAERTGGSVSTLTIQRTQQEDSAVYLCASSLGGSQPQHFGDGTRLSIL.

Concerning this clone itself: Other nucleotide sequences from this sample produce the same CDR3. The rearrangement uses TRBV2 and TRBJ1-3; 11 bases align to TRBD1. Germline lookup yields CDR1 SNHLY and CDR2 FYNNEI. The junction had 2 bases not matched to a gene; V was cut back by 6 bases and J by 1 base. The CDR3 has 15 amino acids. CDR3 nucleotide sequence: TGTGCCAGCAGCGGGACAGGGGGTTCTGGAAACACCATATATTTT. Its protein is CASSGTGGSGNTIYF.

The CDR3 here is CASSLQGLQVLRTYTF. CDR3 sequence (DNA): TGTGCCAGCAGCTTACAGGGGCTTCAGGTTTTGAGAACCTACACCTTC. The chain combines TRBV28 with TRBJ1-2, with TRBD1 identical over 7 bases. With 6 bases clipped from V and 10 bases from J, the junction kept 20 bases outside the gene matches. From germline, CDR1 is MDHEN and CDR2 SYDVKM. The CDR3 is made up of 16 amino acids.

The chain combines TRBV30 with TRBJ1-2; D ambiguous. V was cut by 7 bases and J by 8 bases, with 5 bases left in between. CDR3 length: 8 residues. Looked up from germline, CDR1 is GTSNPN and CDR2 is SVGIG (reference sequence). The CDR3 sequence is CASGGYTF. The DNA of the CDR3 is TGTGCCTCCGGGGGCTACACCTTC.

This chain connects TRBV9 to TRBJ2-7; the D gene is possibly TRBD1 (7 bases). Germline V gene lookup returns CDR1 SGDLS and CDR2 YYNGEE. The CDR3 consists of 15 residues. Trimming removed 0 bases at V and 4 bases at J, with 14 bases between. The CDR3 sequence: CASSVDSQGGYEQYF. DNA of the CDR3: TGTGCCAGCAGCGTAGATAGCCAGGGGGGATACGAGCAGTACTTC.

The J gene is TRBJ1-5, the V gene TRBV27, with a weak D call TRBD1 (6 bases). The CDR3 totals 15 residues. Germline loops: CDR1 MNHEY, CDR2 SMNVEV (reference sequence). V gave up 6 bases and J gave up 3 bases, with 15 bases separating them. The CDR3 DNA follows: TGTGCCAGCAGCCTAGGGGGGAGGGCCAATCAGCCCCAGCATTTT. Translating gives CASSLGGRANQPQHF.

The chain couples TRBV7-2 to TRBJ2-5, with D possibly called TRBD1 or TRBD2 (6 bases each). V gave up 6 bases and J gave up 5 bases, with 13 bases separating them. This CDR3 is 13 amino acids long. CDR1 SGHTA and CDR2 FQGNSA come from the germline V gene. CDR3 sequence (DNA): TGTGCCAGCAGGGTGGGGGGCTTGGAGACCCAGTACTTC. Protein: CASRVGGLETQYF.

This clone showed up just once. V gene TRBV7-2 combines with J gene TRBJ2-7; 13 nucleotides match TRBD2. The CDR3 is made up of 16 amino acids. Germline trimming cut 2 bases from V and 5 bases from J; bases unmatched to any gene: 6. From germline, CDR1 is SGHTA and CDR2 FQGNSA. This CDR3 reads CASSLFATSGRDEQYF. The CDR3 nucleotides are TGTGCCAGCAGCTTATTCGCAACTAGCGGGAGGGACGAGCAGTACTTC.

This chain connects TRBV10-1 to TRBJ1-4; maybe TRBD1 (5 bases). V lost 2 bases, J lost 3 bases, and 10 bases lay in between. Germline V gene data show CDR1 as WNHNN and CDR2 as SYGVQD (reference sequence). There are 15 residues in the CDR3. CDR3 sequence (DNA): TGCGCCAGCAGTGAGGGGGGATCGGCTAATGAAAAACTGTTTTTT. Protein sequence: CASSEGGSANEKLFF.

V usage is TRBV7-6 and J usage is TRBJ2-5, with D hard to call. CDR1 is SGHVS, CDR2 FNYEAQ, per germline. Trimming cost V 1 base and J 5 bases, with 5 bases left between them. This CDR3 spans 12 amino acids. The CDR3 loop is CASSLVSETQYF. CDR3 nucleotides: TGTGCCAGCAGCTTAGTATCTGAGACCCAGTACTTC.

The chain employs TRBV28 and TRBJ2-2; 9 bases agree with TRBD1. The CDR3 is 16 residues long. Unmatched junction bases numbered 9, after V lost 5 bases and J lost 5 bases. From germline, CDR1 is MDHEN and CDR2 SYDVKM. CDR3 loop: CASSPTGTGWTGELFF. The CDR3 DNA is TGTGCCAGCAGTCCAACCGGGACAGGGTGGACCGGGGAGCTGTTTTTT.

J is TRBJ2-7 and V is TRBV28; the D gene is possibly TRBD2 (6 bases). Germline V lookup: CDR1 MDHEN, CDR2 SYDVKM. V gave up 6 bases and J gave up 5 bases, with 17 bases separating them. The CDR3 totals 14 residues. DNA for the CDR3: TGTGCCAGCAGATCGACTAGTACCCCCCACGAGCAGTACTTC. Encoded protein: CASRSTSTPHEQYF. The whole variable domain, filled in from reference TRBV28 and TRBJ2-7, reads DVKVTQSSRYLVKRTGEKVFLECVQDMDHENMFWYRQDPGLGLRLIYFSYDVKMKEKGDIPEGYSVSREKKERFSLILESASTNQTSMYLCASRSTSTPHEQYFGPGTRLTVT.